This T cell receptor beta chain was found in a study of shared clonotypes between healthy human individuals. Study as a whole: Aged between 18 and 49, the donors were a couple of women and three men.

The study's findings and limits: A few donors had roughly 5% of their naive CD4 clonotypes in common. The authors sampled blood alone, and tissue repertoires likely differ.

This clone was seen once. The antigen remains undetermined. The CDR3 has 15 amino acids. Trimming cost V 1 base and J 5 bases, with 14 bases left between them. Per germline, CDR1 LGHNA and CDR2 YNFKEQ. Profiling relied on immunoSEQ multiplex PCR, and the TCRdb table lists in-frame clones only, not all of them. Found here are fewer than 1.4 million clones, 75% to 80% of them singletons; the top ten hold 0.61%. This sequence originates from a man younger than 35 in good health. Some clones in this sample may be carry-over from other donors' samples. The specimen was memory CD4+ T cells from PBMCs. Noted subset: CD45RA-negative fraction. The genes are TRBV4-2 and TRBJ2-5; a weak D match, TRBD2 (6 bases). The CDR3 region is CASSQGGGVSETQYF. Written as DNA, the CDR3 is TGTGCCAGCAGCCAAGGGGGCGGGGTTTCGGAGACCCAGTACTTC.